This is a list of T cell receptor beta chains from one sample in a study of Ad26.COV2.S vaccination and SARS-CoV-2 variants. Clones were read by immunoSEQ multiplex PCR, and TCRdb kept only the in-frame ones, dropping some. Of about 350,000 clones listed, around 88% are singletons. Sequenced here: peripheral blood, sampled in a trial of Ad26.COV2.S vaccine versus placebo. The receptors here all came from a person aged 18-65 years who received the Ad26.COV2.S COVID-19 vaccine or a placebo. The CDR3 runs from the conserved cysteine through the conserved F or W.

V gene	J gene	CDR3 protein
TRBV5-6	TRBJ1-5	CASSLRGSNQPQHF
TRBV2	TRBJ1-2	CASVGNTQRGYTF
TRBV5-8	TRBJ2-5	CASSEWDRDQETQYF
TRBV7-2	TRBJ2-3	CASSPLTSGRAWADTQYF
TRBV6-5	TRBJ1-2	CASSTTGDLGYTF
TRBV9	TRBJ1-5	CASSGTGDSNQPQHF
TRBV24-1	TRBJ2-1	CATSPGTYNEQFF
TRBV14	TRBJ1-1	CASSLTGGGDTEAFF
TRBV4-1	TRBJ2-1	CASSDGDEQFF
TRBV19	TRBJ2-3	CASRGSSTDTQYF
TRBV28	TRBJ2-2	CASSRQSRTGELFF
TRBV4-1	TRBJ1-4	CASSRGHGEKLFF
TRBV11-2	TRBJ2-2	CASSLEGIGELFF
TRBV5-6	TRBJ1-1	CASSPSINTEAFF
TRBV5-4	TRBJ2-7	CASSLAGVLEKQYF